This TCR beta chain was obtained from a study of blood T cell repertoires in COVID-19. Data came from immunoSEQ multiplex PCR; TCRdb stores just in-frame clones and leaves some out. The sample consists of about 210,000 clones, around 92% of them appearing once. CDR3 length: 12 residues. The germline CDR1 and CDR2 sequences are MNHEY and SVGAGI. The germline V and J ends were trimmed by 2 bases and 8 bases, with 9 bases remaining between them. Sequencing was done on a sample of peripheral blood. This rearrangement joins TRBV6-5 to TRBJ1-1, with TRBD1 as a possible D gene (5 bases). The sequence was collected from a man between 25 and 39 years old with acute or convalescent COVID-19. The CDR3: CASSYVGGEAFF. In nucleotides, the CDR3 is TGTGCCAGCAGTTACGTGGGGGGGGAAGCTTTCTTT.